These 14 T cell receptor beta chains were all obtained from the same sample, sequenced in a study of tumor and adjacent non-tumor tissue in lung cancer. A modified ARM-PCR protocol with three rounds of nested PCR amplified TCRbeta. MiXCR, run by TCRdb on the multiplex PCR reads, gives a single entry per CDR3 protein. Here the sample spans some 100,000 distinct CDR3 sequences, 80% being singletons. This sample's RNA came from whole unsorted tissue. Distant lung tissue was collected more than 3 cm away from the tumor edge. Sample: distant non-tumor lung tissue. Every receptor here comes from a man in his sixties with small cell lung cancer.

In regard to this clonotype: The conserved phenylalanine or tryptophan is not found at the CDR3 terminus, so this likely reflects a read error. The J gene is TRBJ2-1, the V gene TRBV5-1; no clear D gene. This CDR3 is 16 amino acids long. Looked up from germline, CDR1 is SGHRS and CDR2 is YFSETQ. This CDR3 reads CASGLKQPSSYNEQFL. The CDR3 DNA follows: TGCGCCAGCGGCTTGAAGCAGCCAAGCTCCTACAATGAGCAGTTCTTA.

In the case of this clonotype: One end of the junction varies from germline; a read error may be responsible. The chain joins TRBV29-1 to TRBJ2-1, with TRBD1 identical over 9 bases. Germline V gene sequence: CDR1 SQVTM, CDR2 ANQGSEA. The CDR3 length is 13 residues. As DNA, the CDR3 is TGCAGCGTTGCGTGGACAGGGGACGATGAACAGTTCTTC. Translation: CSVAWTGDDEQFF.

The chain uses TRBV13 and TRBJ1-6; D is possibly TRBD1 (5 bases). The CDR3 has 17 residues. V was cut by 5 bases and J by 4 bases, with 18 bases left in between. Germline-derived CDR1 and CDR2 are PRHDT and FYEKMQ (reference sequence). CDR3 nucleotide sequence: TGTGCCAGCAGCCAAATCGACAGAAGCTCATATAATTCACCCCTCCACTTT. Amino acid sequence: CASSQIDRSSYNSPLHF. The whole variable domain, remainder taken from reference TRBV13 and TRBJ1-6, is AAGVIQSPRHLIKEKRETATLKCYPIPRHDTVYWYQQGPGQDPQFLISFYEKMQSDKGSIPDRFSAQQFSDYHSELNMSSLELGDSALYFCASSQIDRSSYNSPLHFGNGTRLTVT.

This sequence joins TRBV28 and TRBJ2-1, with 9 bases fitting TRBD2. The CDR3 has 13 residues. The junction had 12 bases not matched to a gene; V was cut back by 11 bases and J by 10 bases. In germline, CDR1 is MDHEN, CDR2 SYDVKM. CDR3 sequence reads: CAARTSEEREQFF. The CDR3 region has the DNA TGTGCCGCCAGGACTAGCGAGGAGAGGGAGCAGTTCTTC.

A word on this clonotype: A read error may explain this, as a much larger clone is one base away. Given the absence of the conserved phenylalanine or tryptophan at the CDR3 end, a read error is likely. The chain recombines TRBV7-9 with TRBJ2-7; D perhaps matches TRBD1 (5 bases). The V gene lost 9 bases and the J gene lost 5 bases, with 23 bases spanning the gap. The CDR3 has 15 residues. Germline CDR1 is SEHNR and CDR2 is FQNEAQ (reference sequence). CDR3 loop: CASQPQGKGFDEQYL. DNA for the CDR3: TGTGCCAGTCAACCCCAGGGAAAGGGCTTCGACGAGCAGTACCTC.

A note on this clonotype: The junction shows a germline mismatch at one end, possibly a read error. The chain joins TRBV6-1 to TRBJ2-7; D not resolved. This CDR3 spans 14 amino acids. The germline V gene has CDR1 MNHNS and CDR2 SASEGT. The CDR3 bases are TGTTCCAGCAGTGACGGCTCATGGACCTACGAGCAGTACTTC. This sequence encodes CSSSDGSWTYEQYF.

This clonotype was recorded at least ten times. J is TRBJ1-5 and V is TRBV20-1; D unclear. Germline V gene lookup returns CDR1 DFQATT and CDR2 SNEGSKA (reference sequence). Trimming left V 3 bases short and J 2 bases short, with 5 bases between. The CDR3 runs 12 residues. The CDR3 loop reads CSASGGNQPQHF. As DNA, the CDR3 is TGCAGTGCTAGCGGAGGCAATCAGCCCCAGCATTTT.

A remark on this clonotype: The junction departs from germline at one end; a sequencing error may be responsible. V and J are TRBV12-3 or TRBV12-4 and TRBJ2-1; 9 bases are shared with TRBD2. CDR3 length: 17 residues. DNA of the CDR3: TGTGTCAGCAGTTCAGCTCCCCTAGCGGGACCCTACAATGAGCAGTTCTTC. Encoded protein: CVSSSAPLAGPYNEQFF.

About this clonotype: Mismatch with germline at one junction end may stem from a read error. The chain employs TRBV12-3 or TRBV12-4 and TRBJ2-7; 9 bases match TRBD1. This CDR3 is 13 amino acids long. CDR3 DNA: TGTCCCAGCAGCAAACAGGGGGCGCGAGAGCAGTACTTC. Translating gives CPSSKQGAREQYF.

For this clonotype: At one end, the junction sequence differs from germline, possibly due to a read error. The chain recombines TRBV12-3 or TRBV12-4 with TRBJ1-5; D unclear. The CDR3 runs to 14 residues. CDR3: CANSSRESNQPQHF. CDR3 nucleotides: TGCGCCAACAGTTCAAGAGAGAGCAATCAGCCCCAGCATTTT.

This clonotype has at least ten counts. The chain uses TRBV10-3 and TRBJ2-7, with 13 positions matching TRBD2. With V trimmed by 3 bases and J by 4 bases, 6 bases remained unmatched. The length of the CDR3 is 16 residues. Germline V gene lookup returns CDR1 ENHRY and CDR2 SYGVKD. The CDR3 sequence: CAISDPRTSGSYEQYV. The CDR3 DNA reads TGTGCCATCAGTGACCCCAGGACTAGCGGGAGTTACGAGCAGTACGTC.

In regard to this clonotype: The germline gene is not matched at one end of the junction; a read error may be the cause. The V and J genes are TRBV10-2 and TRBJ2-6, with 8 bases aligning to TRBD2. This CDR3 is 20 amino acids long. Germline lookup yields CDR1 WSHSY and CDR2 SAAADI. CDR3 DNA sequence: TGCACCAGCAGTGAGTCGGGTACTAGCGGTACCCGCTCTGGGGCCAATGTCCTGACTTTC. Amino acids: CTSSESGTSGTRSGANVLTF.

Remarks on this clonotype: An end of the junction does not agree with germline; a read error may underlie this. The CDR3 bases are TGTGCCAGCAGCTTAGATGGCCCTAGCACAGATACGCTGTATTTT. Translation: CASSLDGPSTDTLYF. The chain joins TRBV5-5 to TRBJ2-3; a weak D match, TRBD2 (5 bases). Per the germline V gene, CDR1 is SGHKS and CDR2 is YYEKEE (reference sequence). The CDR3 contains 15 residues.

Points on this clonotype: An end of the junction differs from the germline gene, which may be a read error. The chain combines TRBV4-2 with TRBJ2-1; 7 bases line up with TRBD1. Germline values: CDR1 LGHNA, CDR2 YNFKEQ. The CDR3 covers 14 residues. CDR3 bases: TGTGTCAGCAGCCCCGGGACAGATTACAATGAGCAGTTATTC. It yields the protein CVSSPGTDYNEQLF.